The rows below give T cell receptor beta chains drawn from one sample of a study of blood T cells in healthy people across ages. MiXCR, applied by TCRdb to the 5' RACE reads, yields one record per CDR3 protein. The top ten hold about 13% of the sample, which has about 650,000 distinct CDR3 sequences, more than 45% seen once. The sequencing input was blood. These receptors were obtained from a woman aged 80 or older in good health. CDR3s include the opening cysteine and the closing phenylalanine or tryptophan. A D gene is named only where the DNA matches it firmly. Size is stated for part of the rows, as once, few or many counts, or as a class when the clone is expanded.

TGTGCCAGCAGTCTAGGGCAGGTGTCCACCGGGGAGCTGTTTTTT	CASSLGQVSTGELFF	TRBJ2-2	.	.	15	TRBV27
TGTGCCAGCAGCCGGGACCGGGCAGGGGTGAACACTGAAGCTTTCTTT	CASSRDRAGVNTEAFF	TRBJ1-1	many	.	16	TRBV3-1
TGCGCCAGCAGCTTGGGGGCTGTAGGCGAAAAACTGTTTTTT	CASSLGAVGEKLFF	TRBJ1-4	few	.	14	TRBV5-1
TGTGCCAGCAGCTTAATTCTTTCTAGCGGGCATAATGAGCAGTTCTTC	CASSLILSSGHNEQFF	TRBJ2-1	.	TRBD2	16	TRBV7-3
TGCAGTGCTCCGGGGGGGGTGAACACTGAAGCTTTCTTT	CSAPGGVNTEAFF	TRBJ1-1	.	.	13	TRBV20-1
TGTGCCAGCAGCCCGAGGACAGGGTCGTCCGGCATTCAGTACTTC	CASSPRTGSSGIQYF	TRBJ2-4	.	TRBD1	15	TRBV7-2
TGCAGTGCCCCTCCCTGGGAGGGAAATGAAAAACTGTTTTTT	CSAPPWEGNEKLFF	TRBJ1-4	.	.	14	TRBV20-1
TGCAGTGCTAGGGGGACTAGGATACGCACAGATACGCAGTATTTT	CSARGTRIRTDTQYF	TRBJ2-3	many	TRBD2	15	TRBV20-1
TGTGCCAGCATGTTAAATGAGCAGTTCTTC	CASMLNEQFF	TRBJ2-1	.	.	10	TRBV2
TGCAGTGCTAGTTTACTAGCGGGGAACTCCTACAATGAGCAGTTCTTC	CSASLLAGNSYNEQFF	TRBJ2-1	.	TRBD2	16	TRBV20-1
TGTGCCGGTAGATCTGACTCCTACAATGAGCAGTTCTTC	CAGRSDSYNEQFF	TRBJ2-1	.	.	13	TRBV30
TGTGCCAGCAGCTCCCCATCGGGGCCCAAGAAAGAGACCCAGTACTTC	CASSSPSGPKKETQYF	TRBJ2-5	many	.	16	TRBV7-2
TGTGCCAGCAGGGGTGTCGGGGAAAGTCAGCCCCAGCATTTT	CASRGVGESQPQHF	TRBJ1-5	.	.	14	TRBV2
TGTGCCAGCAGCGTTGGGGCAGAATACGAGCAGTACTTC	CASSVGAEYEQYF	TRBJ2-7	few	.	13	TRBV7-2
TGCAGTGCTAGATCTAGCGGGAGGAGCTACGCTTTCTTT	CSARSSGRSYAFF	TRBJ1-1	few	.	13	TRBV20-1
TGCAGTGCTAGCGGGACACCCTACGAGCAGTACTTC	CSASGTPYEQYF	TRBJ2-7	once	.	12	TRBV20-1
TGTGCCAGCAGCTTGAGGGGGGACTTTACCTGCTCTGGGGCCAACGTCCTGACTTTC	CASSLRGDFTCSGANVLTF	TRBJ2-6	once	.	19	TRBV5-5
TGCGCCAGCAGCTTGGATGGGCAGCCAGCCTACAATGAGCAGTTCTTC	CASSLDGQPAYNEQFF	TRBJ2-1	.	.	16	TRBV5-1
TGTGCCAGCAGCTTAGACAGGGTAGGGACTGAAGCTTTCTTT	CASSLDRVGTEAFF	TRBJ1-1	many	.	14	TRBV11-2
TGTGCCAGCCGAGGGGGTAGGGTTTCCTACAATGAGCAGTTCTTC	CASRGGRVSYNEQFF	TRBJ2-1	many	.	15	TRBV27
TGTGCCAGCAGTTTACCAGGGGTCCAGCCCCAGCATTTT	CASSLPGVQPQHF	TRBJ1-5	.	.	13	TRBV28
TGCAGTGCCACAGTTAACCGGGACAGGGGGCTTCAGTACTTC	CSATVNRDRGLQYF	TRBJ2-5	few	TRBD1	14	TRBV20-1
TGTGCCAGCAGCTGTGTGGGGGGCCAGCCCCAGCATTTT	CASSCVGGQPQHF	TRBJ1-5	.	.	13	TRBV7-2
TGTGCCAGCAGCCGCAAACTAGCGGGGAACACCGGGGAGCTGTTTTTT	CASSRKLAGNTGELFF	TRBJ2-2	few	TRBD2	16	TRBV3-1
TGTGCCAGCAGCCAAGAAGACAGAGAAACTCGTGTTGGGCAGTACTTC	CASSQEDRETRVGQYF	TRBJ2-4	.	.	16	TRBV3-1
TGCGCCAGCAGCTGGACAGGGATTGCTGAAGCTTTCTTT	CASSWTGIAEAFF	TRBJ1-1	once	TRBD1	13	TRBV5-1
TGTGCCAGCAGCCGAAGAGAAGAGACCCAGTACTTC	CASSRREETQYF	TRBJ2-5	many	.	12	TRBV5-5
TGTGCCAGCAGCCAAGCGGGACTATGGGTCGACGAGCAGTACTTC	CASSQAGLWVDEQYF	TRBJ2-7	.	TRBD2	15	TRBV14
TGTGCCAGCAGCCATGGGACAATTAAGAAGGAGACCCAGTACTTC	CASSHGTIKKETQYF	TRBJ2-5	many	.	15	TRBV7-9
TGTGCCGGCAGCTTAACCAGGACTAGCATTAATGAGCAGTTCTTC	CAGSLTRTSINEQFF	TRBJ2-1	.	TRBD2	15	TRBV7-2
TGCAGCGTTGAAGAAAGGGTCGCCAGGGCAGAGACCCAGTACTTC	CSVEERVARAETQYF	TRBJ2-5	.	.	15	TRBV29-1
TGCAGTGTTCCTCAGGGAAACTATGGCTACACCTTC	CSVPQGNYGYTF	TRBJ1-2	.	.	12	TRBV20-1
TGTGCCAGCAGTGAATTGGCAGGGCGCTACAATGAGCAGTTCTTC	CASSELAGRYNEQFF	TRBJ2-1	many	.	15	TRBV25-1
TGTGCCAGCAGTTGGGGAGAACAAGCGGGAGGAGGAGCAGATACGCAGTATTTT	CASSWGEQAGGGADTQYF	TRBJ2-3	.	TRBD2	18	TRBV6-5
TGTGCCATCAGTCCCGGGACAGAAGACTATGGCTACACCTTC	CAISPGTEDYGYTF	TRBJ1-2	.	TRBD1	14	TRBV10-3
TGTGCCAGCAGTAGGGGGACTAGCCCGGAGACCCAGTACTTC	CASSRGTSPETQYF	TRBJ2-5	.	TRBD2	14	TRBV6-5
TGTGCCAGCAGCTCCCCGGGGGGGGTTTTGAGTGAGCGAGAGACCCAGTACTTC	CASSSPGGVLSERETQYF	TRBJ2-5	.	TRBD2	18	TRBV28
TGTGCCATCACCCTGGACAGGGGGTCGGGCTACACCTTC	CAITLDRGSGYTF	TRBJ1-2	.	TRBD1	13	TRBV10-3
TGTGTCAGCAGCGTACTCCCGACAGCGAACACCGGGGAGCTGTTTTTT	CVSSVLPTANTGELFF	TRBJ2-2	once	.	16	TRBV9
TGTGCCAGCAGTTACAGGACGGGAGATCAGCCCCAGCATTTT	CASSYRTGDQPQHF	TRBJ1-5	.	.	14	TRBV6-6
TGTGCCAGCAGCCAAGGACAGGTAGGAGATACGCAGTATTTT	CASSQGQVGDTQYF	TRBJ2-3	many	.	14	TRBV4-2
TGCAGCGTTGAAGAGGGGCCGGGCACGGCCGAGCAGTACTTC	CSVEEGPGTAEQYF	TRBJ2-7	.	.	14	TRBV29-1
TGTGCCGGCAGGTTGACAGGGAAGCCCCAGCATTTT	CAGRLTGKPQHF	TRBJ1-5	.	TRBD1	12	TRBV7-9
TGTGCCAGCAGCCCCCGGGGGGCCCTCACAGATACGCAGTATTTT	CASSPRGALTDTQYF	TRBJ2-3	many	.	15	TRBV12-3/TRBV12-4
TGTGCCAGCAGGGATAGAAGGGAAAAACTGTTTTTT	CASRDRREKLFF	TRBJ1-4	many	.	12	TRBV7-2